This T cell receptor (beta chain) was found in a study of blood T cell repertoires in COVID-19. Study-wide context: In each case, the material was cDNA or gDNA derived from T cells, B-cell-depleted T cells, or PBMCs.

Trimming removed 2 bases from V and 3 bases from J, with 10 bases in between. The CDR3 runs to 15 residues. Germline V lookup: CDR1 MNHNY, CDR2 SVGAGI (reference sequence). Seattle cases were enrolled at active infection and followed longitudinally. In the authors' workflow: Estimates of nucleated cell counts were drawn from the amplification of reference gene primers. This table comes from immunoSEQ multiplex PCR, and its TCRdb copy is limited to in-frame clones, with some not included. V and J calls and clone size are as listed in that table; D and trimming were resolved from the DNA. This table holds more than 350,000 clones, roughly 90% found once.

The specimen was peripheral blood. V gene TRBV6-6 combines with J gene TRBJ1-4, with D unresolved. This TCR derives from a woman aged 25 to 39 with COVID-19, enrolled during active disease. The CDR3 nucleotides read TGTGCCAGCAGTTACCTCGGGTTATCTAATGAAAAACTGTTTTTT. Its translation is CASSYLGLSNEKLFF.